One sample yielded the 24 T cell receptor beta chains listed below, sequenced in a study of identifying expanded T cells in peripheral blood. Produced via immunoSEQ multiplex PCR; TCRdb's table is partial and in-frame only. The data show tens of thousands of clones, about 91% seen once. Sequencing used blood. The receptors derive from a person between 18 and 75 years old in good health.

This chain uses TRBV6-7 with TRBJ1-2; weak D call: TRBD1 (6 bases). TRBV6-7 is an ORF for which the function is uncertain. Trimming took off 7 bases at V and 4 bases at J, with 13 bases between the two ends. This CDR3 has 13 residues. The CDR3 sequence: CASIGHRAYGYTF. The DNA for the CDR3 is TGTGCCAGCATTGGGCACAGGGCCTATGGCTACACCTTC.

This clone was found a few times. This chain links TRBV7-9 with TRBJ1-2; D gene unclear. V shed 3 bases and J shed 2 bases, with 4 bases lying between them. CDR3 length: 12 amino acids. Germline V gene lookup returns CDR1 SEHNR and CDR2 FQNEAQ (reference sequence). DNA for the CDR3: TGTGCCAGCAGCTTGTCCAACTATGGCTACACCTTC. It yields the protein CASSLSNYGYTF.

V gene TRBV2 combines with J gene TRBJ2-1, with a tentative D call TRBD1 (6 bases). CDR3 length equals 13 residues. Between the trimmed V and J ends, which lost 7 bases and 6 bases, there was a span of 13 bases. The germline CDR1 and CDR2 sequences are SNHLY and FYNNEI. Here the CDR3 DNA reads TGTGCCAGCATCCTCGACAGGTTCAATGAGCAGTTCTTC. Protein: CASILDRFNEQFF.

V and J are TRBV6-1 and TRBJ1-2; unclear D gene. The CDR3 contains 13 residues. Per germline, CDR1 MNHNS and CDR2 SASEGT. V was clipped by 4 bases and J by 0 bases, with 6 bases between them. The CDR3 sequence is CASSAVANYGYTF. CDR3 coding DNA: TGTGCCAGCAGTGCAGTAGCTAACTATGGCTACACCTTC.

This clone was observed once. The chain has TRBV5-1 and TRBJ1-4; 7 nucleotides match TRBD1. CDR1 and CDR2 (germline): SGHRS, YFSETQ. The length of the CDR3 is 16 residues. Unmatched junction bases numbered 9, after V lost 4 bases and J lost 3 bases. CDR3 nucleotide sequence: TGCGCCAGCAGCCTACGGGGGACAGACGCTAATGAAAAACTGTTTTTT. It translates to CASSLRGTDANEKLFF. The whole variable domain, filled in from reference TRBV5-1 and TRBJ1-4, reads KAGVTQTPRYLIKTRGQQVTLSCSPISGHRSVSWYQQTPGQGLQFLFEYFSETQRNKGNFPGRFSGRQFSNSRSEMNVSTLELGDSALYLCASSLRGTDANEKLFFGSGTQLSVL.

The chain employs TRBV7-6 and TRBJ2-3; D is unclear. Trimming shortened V by 5 bases and J by 6 bases, and 15 bases separated the two germline ends. This CDR3 spans 14 amino acids. Germline V CDR1 and CDR2: SGHVS, FNYEAQ. This chain's CDR3 is CASSAEPVSDTQYF. As DNA, the CDR3 is TGTGCCAGCAGCGCCGAACCGGTTTCCGATACGCAGTATTTT.

This rearrangement joins TRBV28 to TRBJ2-7; 9 nucleotides align to TRBD2. Per germline, CDR1 MDHEN and CDR2 SYDVKM. V lost 8 bases to trimming and J lost 2 bases; unmatched junction nucleotides: 10. This CDR3 has 15 amino acids. The DNA of the CDR3 is TGTGCCAGCCTGGGGGGGATAGCGGGAGCCTACGAGCAGTACTTC. This codes for CASLGGIAGAYEQYF.

A few counts support this clone. The chain employs TRBV9 and TRBJ1-1; 7 nucleotides align to TRBD1. Losses at the gene ends were 0 bases for V and 10 bases for J; bases not matched to a gene: 6. Looked up from germline, CDR1 is SGDLS and CDR2 is YYNGEE. This CDR3 is built from 13 residues. The CDR3 protein is CASSVAGGRGAFF. The CDR3 region has the DNA TGTGCCAGCAGCGTAGCAGGGGGGAGAGGAGCTTTCTTT.

The chain carries TRBV7-8 and TRBJ1-5, with D hard to call. The CDR3 covers 12 residues. The V gene lost 0 bases and the J gene lost 6 bases, with 3 bases spanning the gap. Germline V lookup: CDR1 SGHVS, CDR2 FQNEAQ. The CDR3 sequence is CASSLASQPQHF. CDR3 DNA: TGTGCCAGCAGCTTAGCGAGTCAGCCCCAGCATTTT.

The chain carries TRBV10-1 and TRBJ1-2; D remains ambiguous. The CDR3 extends over 15 amino acids. V lost 0 bases to trimming and J lost 4 bases, with 12 bases between them. In germline, CDR1 is WNHNN, CDR2 SYGVQD (reference sequence). The CDR3 bases are TGCGCCAGCAGTGAGTCGGTGGACCTCTCCTATGGCTACACCTTC. Its protein product is CASSESVDLSYGYTF.

The chain carries TRBV28 and TRBJ2-7; D perhaps matches TRBD2 (5 bases). Germline V lookup: CDR1 MDHEN, CDR2 SYDVKM. V dropped 7 bases and J dropped 0 bases, with 13 bases sitting between them. The CDR3 loop spans 14 amino acids. CDR3 in amino acids: CASTPGTSSYEQYF. In DNA, the CDR3 is TGTGCCAGCACCCCGGGAACGAGCTCCTACGAGCAGTACTTC.

The rearrangement links TRBV6-1 to TRBJ2-7, with D unclear. Trimming took off 7 bases at V and 4 bases at J, with 11 bases between the two ends. Per the germline V gene, CDR1 is MNHNS and CDR2 is SASEGT. This CDR3 is 12 amino acids long. CDR3 region: CASTLTAYEQYF. Written as DNA, the CDR3 is TGTGCCAGCACTTTAACAGCTTACGAGCAGTACTTC.

This sequence joins TRBV30 and TRBJ1-2; weak D call: TRBD1 (6 bases). The ends were cut back, 5 bases at V and 4 bases at J, with 11 bases in the middle. Germline CDR1 and CDR2: GTSNPN and SVGIG (reference sequence). The CDR3 covers 12 residues. The chain's CDR3 is CAWVTGSYGYTF. The CDR3 DNA follows: TGTGCCTGGGTTACAGGGTCCTATGGCTACACCTTC.

A single count supports this clone. The CDR3 sequence: CASSSSGETRGFNTEAFF. CDR3 nucleotides: TGTGCCAGCAGTTCCTCGGGGGAGACCAGGGGGTTTAACACTGAAGCTTTCTTT. This sequence joins TRBV27 and TRBJ1-1; TRBD1 aligns across 7 bases. CDR3 length: 18 amino acids. The V gene end was trimmed by 4 bases and the J gene end by 2 bases; junction bases not matched to a gene: 16. CDR1 is MNHEY, CDR2 SMNVEV, per germline (reference sequence).

The chain couples TRBV28 to TRBJ1-2; D remains unclear. V was cut by 8 bases and J by 3 bases, with 13 bases left in between. This CDR3 comprises 13 residues. Germline values: CDR1 MDHEN, CDR2 SYDVKM. This CDR3 is CASAPGQDYGYTF. The CDR3 coding sequence is TGTGCCAGCGCCCCTGGGCAGGACTATGGCTACACCTTC.

The genes are TRBV21-1 and TRBJ2-5. TRBV21-1 is a known pseudogene. The CDR3 totals 12 residues. CDR3 in amino acids: CASGPPQETQYF. The DNA of the CDR3 is TGTGCCTCCGGGCCTCCCCAAGAGACCCAGTACTTC.

CDR3 residues: CASSGLGGARGGGYTF. In DNA, the CDR3 is TGTGCCAGCAGTGGGCTGGGGGGGGCGCGGGGGGGTGGCTACACCTTC. The chain uses TRBV27 and TRBJ1-2, with D possibly TRBD1 on 6 matching bases. V was shortened by 5 bases and J by 7 bases, with 23 bases between the two germline ends. Per the germline V gene, CDR1 is MNHEY and CDR2 is SMNVEV (reference sequence). The CDR3 has 16 residues.

V is TRBV2 and J is TRBJ2-3; 10 bases fit TRBD2. Trimming removed 7 bases from V and 2 bases from J; junction bases left unmatched: 6. Germline loops: CDR1 SNHLY, CDR2 FYNNEI. The length of the CDR3 is 15 residues. This chain's CDR3 is CASTYGLADTDTQYF. DNA of the CDR3: TGTGCCAGCACATACGGACTAGCGGACACAGATACGCAGTATTTT.

This clone was seen only once. The rearrangement joins TRBV5-1 to TRBJ2-7; D might be TRBD1 (5 bases). CDR1 and CDR2 from the germline V gene are SGHRS and YFSETQ. The CDR3 contains 13 residues. V was pared by 1 base and J by 1 base, with 6 bases between. The CDR3 bases are TGCGCCAGCAGCTTGCAGGGATCCTACGAGCAGTACTTC. Translating it yields CASSLQGSYEQYF.

This rearrangement joins TRBV7-2 to TRBJ2-5, with 10 bases matching TRBD2. There are 13 residues in the CDR3. J lost 10 bases, V lost 1 base, and 3 bases had no gene match. The germline V gene has CDR1 SGHTA and CDR2 FQGNSA. The CDR3 here is CASSLGLAGDQYF. The DNA of the CDR3 is TGTGCCAGCAGCTTAGGCCTAGCGGGAGACCAGTACTTC. Together with reference TRBV7-2 and TRBJ2-5, the CDR3 gives the full variable domain: GAGVSQSPSNKVTEKGKDVELRCDPISGHTALYWYRQSLGQGLEFLIYFQGNSAPDKSGLPSDRFSAERTGGSVSTLTIQRTQQEDSAVYLCASSLGLAGDQYFGPGTRLLVL.

The V gene is TRBV2, the J gene TRBJ2-3; TRBD2 agrees at 11 bases. The V and J ends lost 1 base and 1 base, in that order; junction bases with no gene match: 7. CDR1 and CDR2 (germline): SNHLY, FYNNEI. The CDR3 is made up of 18 amino acids. The DNA of the CDR3 is TGTGCCAGCAGTGAAGGGTGGCTAGCGGGGGGAGGCACAGATACGCAGTATTTT. Protein sequence: CASSEGWLAGGGTDTQYF.

This chain joins TRBV15 and TRBJ1-4, with D possibly TRBD1 on 6 matching bases. The CDR3 spans 15 residues. V lost 1 base to trimming and J lost 6 bases, with 12 bases between them. Germline V gene lookup returns CDR1 LNHNV and CDR2 YYDKDF (reference sequence). CDR3 in DNA: TGTGCCACCAGCAGAGCGACAGGAGCCCATGAAAAACTGTTTTTT. It is translated as CATSRATGAHEKLFF.

The chain joins TRBV21-1 to TRBJ2-7. TRBV21-1 is labeled a pseudogene. CDR3 length equals 19 residues. This CDR3 reads CASNHGGLRPEEPIYEQYF. The CDR3, as DNA: TGTGCCAGCAACCACGGGGGCCTTCGACCCGAGGAACCTATCTACGAGCAGTACTTC.

CDR3 coding DNA: TGCGCCAGCAGCCAAGAAGGGACAGGGAGGTACGAGCAGTACTTC. Protein: CASSQEGTGRYEQYF. This rearrangement joins TRBV4-3 to TRBJ2-7, with 9 bases lining up with TRBD1. CDR3 length: 15 residues. J gave up 4 bases and V 0 bases, and 4 bases lay outside the gene matches. Germline V gene data show CDR1 as LGHNA and CDR2 as YSLEER.